What follows are 13 T cell receptor beta chains derived from one specimen sequenced in a study of CD8 T cells in ankylosing spondylitis. Study-level results: Ankylosing spondylitis blood appeared to be characterized by a TCR beta motif of roughly eight highly homologous variants.

Their target antigens are unknown. TCRdb itself ran the 5' RACE reads through MiXCR, one entry per CDR3 protein. The table records a few hundred thousand distinct CDR3 sequences, about 22% of them present only once. The sample consisted of blood, either unsorted or a sorted T cell fraction (not recorded which). All receptors derive from a male donor with ankylosing spondylitis.

This chain joins TRBV28 and TRBJ1-2; weak D call: TRBD1 (6 bases). Trimming took 7 bases from V and 7 from J, leaving 13 bases between them. The CDR3 runs 12 residues. Per germline, CDR1 MDHEN and CDR2 SYDVKM. This CDR3 reads CASTTGLVGYTF. CDR3 bases: TGTGCCAGCACAACAGGGCTCGTTGGCTACACCTTC.

The chain employs TRBV20-1 and TRBJ2-3, with D hard to call. Germline CDR1 reads DFQATT; CDR2 reads SNEGSKA (reference sequence). V was trimmed by 6 bases and J by 5 bases, leaving 9 bases between them. The CDR3 contains 11 residues. The CDR3 here is CSAAPLDTQYF. DNA for the CDR3: TGCAGTGCCGCCCCCCTAGATACGCAGTATTTT.

The chain recombines TRBV5-1 with TRBJ2-1; D possibly corresponds to TRBD2 (7 bases). Germline CDR1 is SGHRS and CDR2 is YFSETQ. The CDR3 contains 15 residues. Trimming left V 4 bases short and J 9 bases short, with 20 bases between. The chain's CDR3 is CASSRGSNREGEQFF. In nucleotides, the CDR3 is TGCGCCAGCAGCCGGGGGTCCAACAGGGAGGGTGAGCAGTTCTTC.

This clonotype was recorded at least ten times. The chain recombines TRBV6-1 with TRBJ1-2; 10 nucleotides match TRBD1. Germline CDR1 and CDR2: MNHNS and SASEGT. V lost 4 bases and J lost 4; bases outside the gene matches: 3. The CDR3 has 14 amino acids. The CDR3 is CASSGGQGTYGYTF. Here the CDR3 DNA reads TGTGCCAGCAGTGGGGGACAGGGGACCTATGGCTACACCTTC.

The chain carries TRBV3-1 and TRBJ2-3; D is ambiguous. V gave up 1 base and J gave up 4 bases, with 6 bases separating them. Germline-derived CDR1 and CDR2 are LGHDT and YNNKEL (reference sequence). The CDR3 contains 13 residues. The CDR3 nucleotides are TGTGCCAGCAGCCAAGGAGTCCCAGATACGCAGTATTTT. This codes for CASSQGVPDTQYF.

This clonotype has just a few counts. The chain couples TRBV9 to TRBJ2-7, with TRBD2 matching over 7 bases. V lost 2 bases to trimming and J lost 4 bases; unmatched junction nucleotides: 6. The CDR3 has 14 residues. Germline V CDR1 and CDR2: SGDLS, YYNGEE. CDR3 DNA sequence: TGTGCCAGCAGCGTTGGTGGGAGGGGATACGAGCAGTACTTC. Protein sequence: CASSVGGRGYEQYF.

This chain joins TRBV3-1 and TRBJ1-2, with D unresolved. Germline assignment: CDR1 LGHDT and CDR2 YNNKEL (reference sequence). With 4 bases removed from V and 1 base from J, the gap between germline ends came to 19 bases. This CDR3 has 17 residues. This CDR3 reads CASSRGLTKPLNYGYTF. The CDR3 DNA follows: TGTGCCAGCAGCCGCGGCCTGACGAAGCCTCTTAACTATGGCTACACCTTC.

The CDR3 loop is CASSLALTPYEQYF. In DNA form, the CDR3 reads TGCGCCAGCAGCTTGGCGCTGACACCATACGAGCAGTACTTC. The V gene is TRBV5-1, the J gene TRBJ2-7; no clear D. V lost 0 bases to trimming and J lost 4 bases, with 11 bases between them. This CDR3 spans 14 amino acids. Germline CDR1 and CDR2: SGHRS and YFSETQ.

The rearrangement joins TRBV5-6 to TRBJ2-7, with D perhaps matching TRBD2 (7 bases). CDR3 length: 16 residues. Between the trimmed V and J ends, which lost 0 bases and 3 bases, there was a span of 16 bases. CDR1 SGHDT and CDR2 YYEEEE come from the germline V gene. The DNA for the CDR3 is TGTGCCAGCAGCTTGGGGGTTGCGGGGGCCGGCTACGAGCAGTACTTC. This sequence encodes CASSLGVAGAGYEQYF.

The V call is TRBV20-1, the J call TRBJ2-7; 9 bases are shared with TRBD2. J was trimmed by 5 bases and V by 0 bases; bases with no gene match: 11. There are 16 residues in the CDR3. Germline CDR1 is DFQATT and CDR2 is SNEGSKA (reference sequence). This chain's CDR3 is CSARDPAASGTDEQYF. The CDR3 nucleotides are TGCAGTGCTAGAGATCCGGCGGCTAGCGGGACCGACGAGCAGTACTTC.

This clonotype has a count of ten or more. The V gene is TRBV12-3 or TRBV12-4, the J gene TRBJ2-1; 10 nucleotides match TRBD1. Trimming removed 8 bases from V and 7 bases from J; junction bases left unmatched: 11. This CDR3 is 15 amino acids long. Written as DNA, the CDR3 is TGTGCCAGCCGCGCCGGGACAGGGGAGTATAATGAGCAGTTCTTC. Translating gives CASRAGTGEYNEQFF.

This clonotype was counted between two and nine times. The V gene is TRBV2, the J gene TRBJ1-2; D is uncertain. CDR3 length equals 11 residues. Per the germline V gene, CDR1 is SNHLY and CDR2 is FYNNEI. The V end lost 8 bases, the J end lost 4 bases, and 8 bases lay between the germline ends. Written as DNA, the CDR3 is TGTGCCAGCGGGCCCCTCTATGGCTACACCTTC. Its protein product is CASGPLYGYTF. Looking up the rest from reference TRBV2 and TRBJ1-2 gives the full variable domain: EPEVTQTPSHQVTQMGQEVILRCVPISNHLYFYWYRQILGQKVEFLVSFYNNEISEKSEIFDDQFSVERPDGSNFTLKIRSTKLEDSAMYFCASGPLYGYTFGSGTRLTVV.

This clonotype was observed a handful of times. The chain joins TRBV5-1 to TRBJ2-2; 7 bases line up with TRBD1. Germline values: CDR1 SGHRS, CDR2 YFSETQ. The length of the CDR3 is 16 residues. Trimming took 9 bases from V and 5 from J; bases not matched to a gene: 16. CDR3 sequence (DNA): TGCGCCACCGGACTTACAGGGGCCGCCAGGACCGGGGAGCTGTTTTTT. Protein: CATGLTGAARTGELFF.